The entry that follows covers one T cell receptor beta chain sequence. Its cognate antigen has yet to be identified. No clone much larger than this one lies a single base away; base qualities are absent. The germline V gene encodes CDR1 SGDLS and CDR2 YYNGEE. The CDR3 covers 16 residues, taking in both the cysteine and the phenylalanine. The entry retains the CDR3 DNA only, 48 bases that are in frame from base 1. The germline V and J ends show losses of 3 bases and 4 bases respectively, and no gene match explains 12 bases of the junction. At one collaborating source in Seattle, patients were enrolled during active infection and were followed longitudinally through the course of disease. The collaborating institutions used their own protocols to collect whole blood in K2EDTA tubes. For TCRbeta analysis, collaborator samples were shipped as frozen whole blood, as isolated PBMCs, or as DNA extracted from either sample type.

This sample is drawn from a study of blood T cell repertoires in COVID-19 (dated by TCRdb to the early 2020s). About the full investigation: Samples from collaborators originated in the United States, Italy and Spain and spanned both the acute and convalescent phases of COVID-19. The repertoires were released in a freely available public database intended as a resource for research on the immune response to SARS-CoV-2. The prospective study material was composed of cDNA or gDNA derived from T cells, B-cell-depleted T cells, or PBMCs. Where available, HLA class I and class II types were obtained from metadata supplied by the sample provider rather than from assay-based typing. The samples were drawn from two sources: the first 160 participants of the ongoing ImmuneRACE study, and 1,254 subjects contributed by 6 global collaborators. Nearly every sample came with metadata listing a de-identified subject ID, COVID-19 status, age in years and sex. Subjects who had been exposed to COVID-19, were actively infected with it, or had recovered from it provided the deeply sampled blood TCRbeta repertoires that made up the dataset. Broad study findings and their caveats: The quantity of clinical and demographic metadata differed by source and by participant and was supplied without curation.

The immunoSEQ Assay, a bias-controlled multiplex PCR, was used to amplify TCRbeta CDR3 regions from genomic DNA. The study's own analysis went as follows. Within the assay, amplification of reference gene primers was used to estimate how many nucleated cells each sample contained. Sequence reads were collapsed and filtered to measure the absolute abundance of every unique TCRbeta CDR3 rearrangement. For each sample, productive Simpson clonality was calculated by taking the square root of Simpson's diversity index across productive rearrangements. Entries here come from immuneACCESS through TCRdb and include only in-frame sequences with V and J called. Some clones fail to appear in such tables; in the studies checked, an unresolved V gene covers under half of the shortfall, and the cause of the remainder is unknown. Clonal size and the V and J genes are those of that table, whereas D and trimming came from the DNA. For this sample the table gives hundreds of thousands of clones, of which almost 90% were detected only once. 6% to 8.5% of the sample is held by the ten biggest clonotypes.

The sequence joins TRBV9 to TRBJ2-7, with 8 junctional bases fitting TRBD2. This TCR was sampled from a woman in her 70s with COVID-19, enrolled during active disease. The sequencing sample was made of peripheral blood. CDR3 region: CASSADVSGRAYEQYF. The nucleotide sequence reads TGTGCCAGCAGCGCTGATGTCTCCGGGAGGGCGTACGAGCAGTACTTC.